Presented here are 10 T cell receptor beta chains from one specimen sequenced in a study of cytomegalovirus exposure and HLA in healthy donors. With 60 Vbeta and 13 Jbeta primers, the PCR was carried out. TCRdb's copy holds only in-frame clones and misses some; the assay was immunoSEQ multiplex PCR. The data contain roughly 120,000 clones, around 80% of them singletons. Sequenced input: PBMCs. These receptors originate from a human donor in good health.

This chain links TRBV13 with TRBJ1-2, with D unclear. Germline lookup yields CDR1 PRHDT and CDR2 FYEKMQ (reference sequence). V dropped 5 bases and J dropped 2 bases, with 12 bases sitting between them. This CDR3 region has 14 residues. The CDR3 DNA is TGTGCCAGCAGCACGATGGACTGGAACTATGGCTACACCTTC. Translated, it gives CASSTMDWNYGYTF.

The chain couples TRBV19 to TRBJ1-1; the D gene is possibly TRBD1 (6 bases). The CDR3 has 13 residues. Germline CDR1 LNHDA, CDR2 SQIVND (reference sequence). Trimming pared 5 bases from V and 5 bases from J, leaving 12 bases between. The CDR3 nucleotides read TGTGCCAGTAGTGTTAACAGGGAAACTGAAGCTTTCTTT. The encoded protein is CASSVNRETEAFF.

In this sample, this clone turned up once. The chain recombines TRBV7-2 with TRBJ2-5; 7 nucleotides match TRBD2. Germline CDR1 and CDR2: SGHTA and FQGNSA. The CDR3 totals 15 residues. Germline trimming cut 1 base from V and 14 bases from J; bases unmatched to any gene: 16. CDR3 protein: CASSLDMGGGTNTYF. The CDR3 nucleotides read TGTGCCAGCAGCTTAGATATGGGGGGGGGAACTAATACTTACTTC.

This chain joins TRBV6-1 and TRBJ1-2; perhaps TRBD1 as D (5 bases). The CDR3 loop spans 15 amino acids. The V gene's germline CDR1 is MNHNS and CDR2 SASEGT. Trimming took 3 bases from V and 7 from J, leaving 18 bases between them. For the CDR3, the DNA is TGTGCCAGCAGTGAGGACCCCAGGGATCTCGGTGGCTACACCTTC. Its translation is CASSEDPRDLGGYTF.

This chain joins TRBV5-4 and TRBJ2-3; 10 bases agree with TRBD2. CDR3 length: 17 residues. With 2 bases clipped from V and 2 bases from J, the junction kept 8 bases outside the gene matches. Germline loops: CDR1 SGHNT, CDR2 YYREEE (reference sequence). CDR3 in amino acids: CASSLGLADTNTDTQYF. CDR3 bases: TGTGCCAGCAGCTTAGGACTAGCGGACACTAACACAGATACGCAGTATTTT.

The table lists this clone with a count of one. This rearrangement joins TRBV23-1 to TRBJ1-1; D might be TRBD1 (6 bases). TRBV23-1 is noted as an ORF with a role that remains uncertain. This CDR3 comprises 14 residues. V was pared by 6 bases and J by 8 bases, with 19 bases between. The CDR3 here is CASRGNRDTLEAFF. The DNA of the CDR3 is TGCGCCAGCAGGGGAAATCGGGACACTTTGGAAGCTTTCTTT.

The chain couples TRBV5-1 to TRBJ1-4; 7 bases map to TRBD1. Trimming removed 2 bases from V and 3 bases from J; junction bases left unmatched: 7. Germline V CDR1 and CDR2: SGHRS, YFSETQ. The CDR3 contains 16 residues. CDR3 protein: CASSLRPGQSNEKLFF. In nucleotides, the CDR3 is TGCGCCAGCAGCTTACGTCCGGGACAGTCTAATGAAAAACTGTTTTTT.

The table lists this clone with a count of one. The V and J genes are TRBV5-1 and TRBJ1-2; 7 positions agree with TRBD1. CDR3 length: 16 amino acids. Looked up from germline, CDR1 is SGHRS and CDR2 is YFSETQ. V was clipped by 2 bases and J by 4 bases; unmatched bases: 11. As DNA, the CDR3 is TGCGCCAGCAGCTTTTCAGGGGGAATGGGTAGCTATGGCTACACCTTC. It specifies CASSFSGGMGSYGYTF. Full variable domain (outside the CDR3, taken from reference TRBV5-1 and TRBJ1-2): KAGVTQTPRYLIKTRGQQVTLSCSPISGHRSVSWYQQTPGQGLQFLFEYFSETQRNKGNFPGRFSGRQFSNSRSEMNVSTLELGDSALYLCASSFSGGMGSYGYTFGSGTRLTVV.

The gene calls are TRBV13 and TRBJ2-2; 9 bases agree with TRBD1. CDR1 is PRHDT, CDR2 FYEKMQ, per germline (reference sequence). This CDR3 has 15 residues. V was pared by 5 bases and J by 6 bases, with 7 bases of the junction left unmatched. The CDR3 sequence is CASSNRDRVAGELFF. Written as DNA, the CDR3 is TGTGCCAGCAGCAACCGGGACAGGGTTGCCGGGGAGCTGTTTTTT.

This sequence joins TRBV7-3 and TRBJ2-2; D uncertain. CDR1 and CDR2 from the germline V gene are SGHTA and FQGTGA. The CDR3 extends over 14 amino acids. Trimming cost V 5 bases and J 4 bases, with 11 bases left between them. This CDR3 reads CASSPVASTGELFF. The CDR3 DNA is TGTGCCAGCAGCCCCGTCGCTAGCACCGGGGAGCTGTTTTTT.